The rows below give T cell receptor beta chains drawn from one sample of a study of shared clonotypes between healthy human individuals. The data were produced by immunoSEQ multiplex PCR, yet TCRdb's version contains in-frame clones alone and is incomplete. This table holds 1.6 million or so clones, around 97% found once. The material sequenced was naive CD4+ T cells sorted from blood. All receptors derive from a young man in good health. Each CDR3 is given with its conserved first and last residue. The D gene is left open where the match is weak. For some rows the clone size is stated as once, few or many, or as a class when expanded; others skip it.

J	size	V	D	CDR3	DNA
TRBJ2-1	-	TRBV12-5	-	CASALVLSSYNEQFF	TGTGCTAGTGCCCTAGTCCTGAGCTCCTACAATGAGCAGTTCTTC
TRBJ2-1	once	TRBV7-2	-	CASSLGGAVGYNEQFF	TGTGCCAGCAGCTTAGGCGGGGCAGTTGGATACAATGAGCAGTTCTTC
TRBJ2-1	-	TRBV28	-	CASSLSGQGGLNEQFF	TGTGCCAGCAGTTTATCGGGCCAGGGGGGACTAAATGAGCAGTTCTTC
TRBJ2-5	-	TRBV7-2	-	CASSPKETQYF	TGTGCCAGCAGCCCAAAAGAGACCCAGTACTTC
TRBJ2-2	-	TRBV5-1	TRBD2	CASSLELAVTGELFF	TGCGCCAGCAGCTTGGAGCTAGCGGTCACCGGGGAGCTGTTTTTT
TRBJ1-2	-	TRBV19	-	CASSTLLGGSYGYTF	TGTGCCAGTAGTACCCTCCTTGGGGGATCCTATGGCTACACCTTC
TRBJ2-5	-	TRBV6-1	TRBD2	CASSERLAGAQYF	TGTGCCAGCAGTGAGAGACTAGCGGGAGCCCAGTACTTC
TRBJ2-1	-	TRBV5-1	-	CASSPLKGIGNEQFF	TGCGCCAGCAGCCCCTTAAAGGGGATCGGCAATGAGCAGTTCTTC
TRBJ1-3	-	TRBV29-1	-	CSGASSGNTIYF	TGCAGCGGGGCCTCCTCTGGAAACACCATATATTTT
TRBJ2-3	-	TRBV29-1	TRBD1	CSVARGDTQYF	TGCAGCGTTGCCAGGGGGGATACGCAGTATTTT
TRBJ1-2	-	TRBV4-1	-	CASSQDLGTRSPVF	TGCGCCAGCAGCCAAGATCTGGGGACTAGGAGCCCCGTTTTC
TRBJ2-3	-	TRBV2	TRBD2	CASSRLAKADTQYF	TGTGCCAGCAGCCGACTAGCGAAGGCAGATACGCAGTATTTT
TRBJ2-3	-	TRBV18	-	CASSHRVGTDTDTQYF	TGTGCCAGCTCACACAGGGTTGGTACCGACACAGATACGCAGTATTTT
TRBJ1-1	-	TRBV19	-	CASKVGGTEAFF	TGTGCCAGTAAAGTCGGTGGCACTGAAGCTTTCTTT
TRBJ2-5	-	TRBV18	-	CASSTRKPREETQYF	TGTGCCAGCTCAACGCGAAAGCCCAGGGAAGAGACCCAGTACTTC
TRBJ2-7	-	TRBV4-1	-	CASSQDTQGRYEQYF	TGCGCCAGCAGCCAAGATACCCAGGGGAGGTACGAGCAGTACTTC
TRBJ1-5	-	TRBV28	TRBD1	CASRITGGGNQPQHF	TGTGCCAGCAGAATTACAGGGGGCGGGAATCAGCCCCAGCATTTT
TRBJ2-2	-	TRBV6-5	TRBD2	CASSYWTSGAGELFF	TGTGCCAGCAGTTACTGGACTAGCGGGGCCGGGGAGCTGTTTTTT
TRBJ2-5	-	TRBV7-2	-	CASSFNPAVGGTQYF	TGTGCCAGCAGCTTTAACCCGGCCGTAGGGGGGACCCAGTACTTC
TRBJ2-7	-	TRBV14	TRBD2	CASSREPGLVYEQYF	TGTGCCAGCAGCCGCGAACCGGGACTAGTCTACGAGCAGTACTTC
TRBJ1-5	-	TRBV6-6	-	CASSYIGTGNQPQHF	TGTGCCAGCAGTTACATTGGGACCGGCAATCAGCCCCAGCATTTT
TRBJ2-3	-	TRBV19	-	CASSILGGVADTQYF	TGTGCCAGTAGTATCCTGGGGGGAGTGGCAGATACGCAGTATTTT
TRBJ2-2	-	TRBV4-2	-	CASSQDSTNTGELFF	TGTGCCAGCAGCCAAGATTCCACAAACACCGGGGAGCTGTTTTTT
TRBJ2-1	-	TRBV7-9	TRBD2	CASSLRREGSYNEQFF	TGTGCCAGCAGCTTAAGGCGGGAGGGCTCCTACAATGAGCAGTTCTTC
TRBJ1-5	-	TRBV2	-	CASSFQGGDQPQHF	TGTGCCAGCAGTTTTCAAGGGGGGGATCAGCCCCAGCATTTT
TRBJ2-4	-	TRBV19	-	CASRPEGGSGKNIQYF	TGTGCCAGCAGGCCGGAGGGTGGGTCGGGCAAAAACATTCAGTACTTC
TRBJ1-3	-	TRBV6-1	-	CASGYRPNSGNTIYF	TGTGCCAGCGGATATAGGCCGAACTCTGGAAACACCATATATTTT
TRBJ2-2	-	TRBV2	-	CASITGAPGELFF	TGTGCCAGCATCACGGGAGCCCCCGGGGAGCTGTTTTTT
TRBJ2-1	-	TRBV5-6	-	CASSLPSREQFF	TGTGCCAGCAGCTTGCCCTCCCGAGAGCAGTTCTTC
TRBJ2-7	-	TRBV15	-	CATSRALGGYEQYF	TGTGCCACCAGCAGAGCGTTAGGGGGTTACGAGCAGTACTTC
TRBJ1-1	-	TRBV7-2	-	CASSLRGTAEAFF	TGTGCCAGCAGCTTAAGGGGGACGGCGGAAGCTTTCTTT
TRBJ2-7	-	TRBV6-9	-	CASSYRPRQERRNYEQYF	TGTGCCAGCAGTTATCGACCCCGGCAGGAGCGAAGAAACTACGAGCAGTACTTC
TRBJ2-7	-	TRBV5-6	TRBD1	CASTDKPGQDYEQYF	TGTGCCAGCACCGATAAACCGGGACAGGACTACGAGCAGTACTTC
TRBJ2-2	-	TRBV11-3	-	CASSLTFADRGHFNTGELFF	TGTGCCAGCAGCTTAACCTTCGCCGATCGGGGACATTTTAACACCGGGGAGCTGTTTTTT
TRBJ2-7	-	TRBV10-3	TRBD2	CAIGRTSGSSEQYF	TGTGCCATCGGGAGGACTAGCGGGAGTAGTGAGCAGTACTTC
TRBJ1-4	-	TRBV11-2	-	CASSLDGRTNEKLFF	TGTGCCAGCAGCTTAGACGGAAGAACTAATGAAAAACTGTTTTTT
TRBJ2-2	-	TRBV5-6	TRBD1	CASSFDRVLTGELFF	TGTGCCAGCAGCTTTGACAGGGTGCTCACCGGGGAGCTGTTTTTT
TRBJ2-1	-	TRBV6-4	-	CASSDPVGEQFF	TGTGCCAGCAGTGACCCAGTAGGTGAGCAGTTCTTC
TRBJ2-7	-	TRBV7-9	TRBD2	CASTKRDSPREQYF	TGTGCCAGCACCAAGCGGGACTCCCCTCGCGAGCAGTACTTC
TRBJ2-2	-	TRBV2	-	CASSDEIGELFF	TGTGCCAGCAGTGATGAGATCGGGGAGCTGTTTTTT
TRBJ2-1	-	TRBV7-3	TRBD1	CASSGRTGGYNEQFF	TGTGCCAGCAGCGGCAGGACAGGGGGCTACAATGAGCAGTTCTTC
TRBJ1-1	-	TRBV29-1	TRBD1	CSVPPGGQGEKTFF	TGCAGCGTCCCCCCGGGGGGACAGGGTGAAAAAACTTTCTTT
TRBJ2-1	-	TRBV2	TRBD1	CASSGQGVYNEQFF	TGTGCCAGCAGTGGGCAGGGGGTCTACAATGAGCAGTTCTTC
TRBJ1-5	-	TRBV28	-	CASITGPSRPQHF	TGTGCCAGCATAACGGGCCCCTCACGGCCCCAGCATTTT
TRBJ2-3	-	TRBV9	TRBD1	CASSVLDRGASTDTQYF	TGTGCCAGCAGCGTCTTGGACAGGGGAGCTAGCACAGATACGCAGTATTTT
TRBJ1-2	-	TRBV7-9	TRBD1	CASKPGQYYGYTF	TGTGCCAGCAAACCGGGACAGTACTATGGCTACACCTTC
TRBJ1-1	-	TRBV5-1	-	CASSLEPRAEAFF	TGCGCCAGCAGCTTGGAACCCCGCGCTGAAGCTTTCTTT
TRBJ2-7	-	TRBV7-8	-	CASSLASLDPYEQYF	TGTGCCAGCAGCTTAGCTAGTCTGGACCCCTACGAGCAGTACTTC
TRBJ2-7	-	TRBV6-1	-	CASSEALRAGQYF	TGTGCCAGCAGTGAAGCGCTGAGGGCCGGGCAGTACTTC
TRBJ1-1	-	TRBV28	TRBD1	CASRTGGIGTEAFF	TGTGCCAGCAGGACAGGGGGGATAGGCACTGAAGCTTTCTTT
TRBJ1-1	once	TRBV5-1	-	CASSLIGTNTEAFF	TGCGCCAGCAGCTTGATCGGGACGAACACTGAAGCTTTCTTT
TRBJ1-1	-	TRBV6-1	TRBD1	CASRAGQSFEAFF	TGTGCCAGCAGAGCGGGACAGAGCTTTGAAGCTTTCTTT
TRBJ1-5	-	TRBV7-8	-	CASSLGNRKNQPQHF	TGTGCCAGCAGCTTAGGGAACAGGAAAAATCAGCCCCAGCATTTT
TRBJ1-1	-	TRBV5-1	-	CASSLDRGTEAFF	TGCGCCAGCAGCTTGGATAGGGGCACTGAAGCTTTCTTT
TRBJ1-3	-	TRBV2	-	CASSVQGGSGNTIYF	TGTGCCAGCAGTGTTCAGGGTGGCTCTGGAAACACCATATATTTT
TRBJ2-7	-	TRBV2	-	CASSEQGSSYEQYF	TGTGCCAGCAGTGAGCAGGGGTCCTCCTACGAGCAGTACTTC
TRBJ2-2	once	TRBV19	-	CASRRDSNTGELFF	TGTGCCAGTAGGAGGGACTCCAACACCGGGGAGCTGTTTTTT